These T cell receptor beta chains were read from a single sample in a study of blood T cell repertoires in COVID-19. Sequenced by immunoSEQ multiplex PCR; TCRdb stores in-frame clones only, minus some. The sample records under 200,000 clones, approximately 83% being singletons. Sequencing was done on a sample of peripheral blood. The receptors originated from a woman over 75 with active or convalescent COVID-19. The CDR3 runs from the conserved cysteine through the conserved F or W. D genes are given only for firm matches. Clone size is stated in some rows and not others, as once, few, many or a class when expanded.

few | 15 | TRBJ1-4 | TRBD1 | TRBV15 | CATSPRTGRNEKLFF | TGTGCCACCAGCCCTCGGACAGGTCGGAATGAAAAACTGTTTTTT
. | 14 | TRBJ1-1 | . | TRBV7-2 | CASSLTDGNTEAFF | TGTGCCAGCAGCTTAACTGATGGGAACACTGAAGCTTTCTTT
. | 13 | TRBJ1-5 | . | TRBV12-3/TRBV12-4 | CASSSGGVQPQHF | TGTGCCAGCAGCTCCGGAGGGGTTCAGCCCCAGCATTTT
. | 13 | TRBJ2-2 | . | TRBV28 | CASSILNTGELFF | TGTGCCAGCAGTATCCTGAACACCGGGGAGCTGTTTTTT
. | 14 | TRBJ1-1 | . | TRBV7-2 | CASSPAGGFTEAFF | TGTGCCAGCAGCCCCGCCGGGGGATTCACTGAAGCTTTCTTT
. | 15 | TRBJ2-7 | TRBD1 | TRBV13 | CASSSRDRTPYEQYF | TGTGCCAGCAGCTCCCGGGACAGGACCCCCTACGAGCAGTACTTC
. | 15 | TRBJ2-7 | . | TRBV7-2 | CASSLDGPGSYEQYF | TGTGCCAGCAGCTTAGATGGTCCGGGATCCTACGAGCAGTACTTC
once | 13 | TRBJ2-1 | TRBD2 | TRBV29-1 | CSVESGGPVEQFF | TGCAGCGTTGAGAGCGGGGGGCCCGTGGAGCAGTTCTTC
once | 15 | TRBJ1-1 | TRBD1 | TRBV19 | CAAVARAGGNFEAFF | TGTGCCGCTGTGGCCCGGGCAGGGGGAAACTTTGAAGCTTTCTTT
. | 13 | TRBJ1-2 | TRBD1 | TRBV2 | CASSALQGDGYTF | TGTGCCAGCAGTGCGTTACAGGGGGATGGCTACACCTTC
. | 15 | TRBJ1-5 | . | TRBV5-6 | CASSLGQAKNQPQHF | TGTGCCAGCAGCTTGGGACAGGCGAAAAATCAGCCCCAGCATTTT
. | 15 | TRBJ1-1 | . | TRBV13 | CASSLGGTWDTEAFF | TGTGCCAGCAGCTTAGGGGGGACTTGGGACACTGAAGCTTTCTTT
. | 13 | TRBJ2-1 | . | TRBV24-1 | CATSQTRGDEQFF | TGTGCCACCAGTCAAACAAGGGGCGATGAGCAGTTCTTC
once | 13 | TRBJ2-3 | . | TRBV12-3/TRBV12-4 | CATQGWRTDTQYF | TGTGCCACCCAGGGGTGGCGAACAGATACGCAGTATTTT
. | 12 | TRBJ2-3 | . | TRBV30 | CALDSRTDTQYF | TGTGCCTTGGACAGCCGCACAGATACGCAGTATTTT
. | 14 | TRBJ2-3 | . | TRBV27 | CASSTPVVTDTQYF | TGTGCCAGCAGTACCCCGGTGGTCACAGATACGCAGTATTTT
few | 17 | TRBJ1-1 | . | TRBV7-8 | CASSLDRVPTMNTEAFF | TGTGCCAGCAGCTTAGACAGGGTTCCGACTATGAACACTGAAGCTTTCTTT
. | 13 | TRBJ2-7 | . | TRBV6-5 | CAGGERPSYEQYF | TGTGCCGGAGGGGAGCGACCCTCCTACGAGCAGTACTTC
. | 11 | TRBJ2-7 | . | TRBV30 | CAWMGGREQYF | TGTGCCTGGATGGGGGGGCGGGAGCAGTACTTC
. | 11 | TRBJ1-2 | . | TRBV20-1 | CSARFSYGYTF | TGCAGTGCTAGATTTAGTTATGGCTACACCTTC
once | 14 | TRBJ1-2 | . | TRBV4-1 | CASSQDTANYGYTF | TGCGCCAGCAGCCAAGATACAGCCAACTATGGCTACACCTTC
. | 14 | TRBJ2-1 | TRBD1 | TRBV6-2/TRBV6-3 | CASSYGTGIYEQFF | TGTGCCAGCAGTTACGGGACAGGGATCTATGAGCAGTTCTTC
. | 16 | TRBJ1-1 | TRBD1 | TRBV5-6 | CASSSTGVAVNTEAFF | TGTGCCAGCAGCTCGACAGGGGTGGCCGTGAACACTGAAGCTTTCTTT
. | 13 | TRBJ1-1 | TRBD1 | TRBV12-3/TRBV12-4 | CASIARQGTEAFF | TGTGCCAGCATAGCCCGACAGGGCACTGAAGCTTTCTTT
. | 14 | TRBJ1-4 | TRBD1 | TRBV5-1 | CASSETGGGEKLFF | TGCGCCAGCAGCGAAACAGGGGGAGGTGAAAAACTGTTTTTT
. | 16 | TRBJ2-3 | TRBD1 | TRBV6-6 | CASSYGPTGLGDTQYF | TGTGCCAGCAGTTACGGGCCGACAGGGCTCGGAGATACGCAGTATTTT
few | 15 | TRBJ1-1 | TRBD1 | TRBV6-5 | CAGRQGAWENTEAFF | TGTGCCGGAAGACAGGGGGCTTGGGAAAACACTGAAGCTTTCTTT
once | 16 | TRBJ2-2 | TRBD2 | TRBV2 | CASSYREAGGTGELFF | TGTGCCAGCAGCTATAGGGAAGCGGGGGGGACCGGGGAGCTGTTTTTT
. | 14 | TRBJ1-5 | . | TRBV19 | CASSINSLDQPQHF | TGTGCCAGTAGTATAAACTCCCTGGATCAGCCCCAGCATTTT
. | 14 | TRBJ1-5 | . | TRBV19 | CASSLTGSDQPQHF | TGTGCCAGTAGTCTAACAGGGAGTGATCAGCCCCAGCATTTT
few | 15 | TRBJ2-5 | . | TRBV4-1 | CASSRKPRDTGFQYF | TGCGCCAGCAGCCGAAAACCCCGGGACACGGGGTTCCAGTACTTC
. | 14 | TRBJ2-7 | . | TRBV5-4 | CASSSPGQRYEQYF | TGTGCCAGCAGCTCTCCAGGACAGAGATACGAGCAGTACTTC
. | 15 | TRBJ2-7 | TRBD2 | TRBV6-6 | CASSYGGGRTYEQYF | TGTGCCAGCAGTTACGGGGGCGGGAGGACCTACGAGCAGTACTTC
. | 16 | TRBJ1-6 | . | TRBV18 | CASSPTWTVNNSPLHF | TGTGCCAGCTCACCCACCTGGACAGTCAATAATTCACCCCTCCACTTT
. | 16 | TRBJ1-3 | TRBD1 | TRBV6-5 | CASSYRTGTTGNTIYF | TGTGCCAGCAGTTACAGGACAGGGACGACTGGAAACACCATATATTTT
. | 14 | TRBJ1-6 | . | TRBV3-1/TRBV3-2 | CASSQGQDNSPLHF | TGTGCCAGCAGCCAAGGGCAGGATAATTCACCCCTCCACTTT
. | 15 | TRBJ1-6 | . | TRBV6-4 | CASSEQGSDNSPLHF | TGTGCCAGCAGTGAACAGGGTTCCGATAATTCACCCCTCCACTTT
. | 15 | TRBJ1-1 | . | TRBV10-3 | CAIRAQTPAGTEAFF | TGTGCCATCAGGGCCCAGACTCCGGCGGGGACTGAAGCTTTCTTT
. | 14 | TRBJ1-5 | TRBD1 | TRBV2 | CASRKTGVGQPQHF | TGTGCCAGCAGGAAGACAGGGGTAGGTCAGCCCCAGCATTTT
. | 13 | TRBJ1-2 | . | TRBV5-1 | CASSLAENYGYTF | TGCGCCAGCAGCTTGGCCGAGAACTATGGCTACACCTTC
once | 17 | TRBJ1-3 | . | TRBV4-1 | CASSQDPNRGSGNTIYF | TGCGCCAGCAGCCAAGACCCTAATCGGGGGTCTGGAAACACCATATATTTT
few | 14 | TRBJ2-7 | TRBD1 | TRBV10-3 | CAITEDRAGNEQYF | TGTGCCATCACCGAGGACAGGGCCGGGAACGAGCAGTACTTC
. | 15 | TRBJ1-4 | . | TRBV6-5 | CASSRGGTTNEKLFF | TGTGCCAGCAGTCGGGGGGGGACAACTAATGAAAAACTGTTTTTT
. | 18 | TRBJ2-2 | TRBD2 | TRBV9 | CASSPRSSGQRDTGELFF | TGTGCCAGCAGCCCCCGGTCTAGCGGGCAAAGGGACACCGGGGAGCTGTTTTTT
. | 17 | TRBJ1-2 | TRBD1 | TRBV5-1 | CASSPSRGTERGYGYTF | TGCGCCAGCAGCCCCTCCCGTGGGACAGAGAGAGGGTATGGCTACACCTTC
. | 16 | TRBJ1-1 | TRBD1 | TRBV27 | CASSPGQGRMNTEAFF | TGTGCCAGCAGTCCCGGACAGGGGCGCATGAACACTGAAGCTTTCTTT
. | 15 | TRBJ1-1 | . | TRBV19 | CASSRGAGANTEAFF | TGTGCCAGTAGTAGGGGGGCGGGAGCCAACACTGAAGCTTTCTTT
. | 14 | TRBJ1-5 | TRBD1 | TRBV3-1/TRBV3-2 | CAESWTGVSQPQHF | TGTGCCGAGTCCTGGACAGGGGTATCTCAGCCCCAGCATTTT